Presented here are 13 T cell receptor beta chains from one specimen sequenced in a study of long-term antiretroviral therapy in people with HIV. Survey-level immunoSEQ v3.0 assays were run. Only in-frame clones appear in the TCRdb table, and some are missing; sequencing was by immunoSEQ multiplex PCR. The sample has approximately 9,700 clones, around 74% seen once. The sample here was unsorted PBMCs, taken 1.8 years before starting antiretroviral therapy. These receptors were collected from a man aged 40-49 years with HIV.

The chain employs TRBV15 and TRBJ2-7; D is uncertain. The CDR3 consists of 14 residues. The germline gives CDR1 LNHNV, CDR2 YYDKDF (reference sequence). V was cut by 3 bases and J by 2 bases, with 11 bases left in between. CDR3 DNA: TGTGCCACCAGCAGCGGTGGACGTGCCTACGAGCAGTACTTC. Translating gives CATSSGGRAYEQYF.

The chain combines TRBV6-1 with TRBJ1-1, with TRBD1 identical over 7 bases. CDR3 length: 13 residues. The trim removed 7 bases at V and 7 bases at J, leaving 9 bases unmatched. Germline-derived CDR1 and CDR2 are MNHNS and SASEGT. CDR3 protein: CASIRDSYGEAFF. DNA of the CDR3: TGTGCCAGCATTCGGGACAGTTACGGTGAAGCTTTCTTT.

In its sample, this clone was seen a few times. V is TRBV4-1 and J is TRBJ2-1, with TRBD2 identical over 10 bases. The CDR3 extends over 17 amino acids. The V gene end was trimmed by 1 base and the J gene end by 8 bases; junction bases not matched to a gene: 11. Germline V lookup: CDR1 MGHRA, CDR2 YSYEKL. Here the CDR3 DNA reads TGCGCCAGCAGCCAAGGGACTAGCGGCGGCCGGGGCGATGAGCAGTTCTTC. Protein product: CASSQGTSGGRGDEQFF.

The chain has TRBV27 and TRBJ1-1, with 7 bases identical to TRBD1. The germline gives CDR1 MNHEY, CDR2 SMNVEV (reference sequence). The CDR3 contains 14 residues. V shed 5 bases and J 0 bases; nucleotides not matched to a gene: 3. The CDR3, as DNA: TGTGCCAGCAGTCCGGGACAGTTGAACACTGAAGCTTTCTTT. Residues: CASSPGQLNTEAFF.

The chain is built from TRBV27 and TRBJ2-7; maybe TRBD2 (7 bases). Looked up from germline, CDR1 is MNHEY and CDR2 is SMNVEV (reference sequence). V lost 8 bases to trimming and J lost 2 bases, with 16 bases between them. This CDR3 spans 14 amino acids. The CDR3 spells CASGWGGGPYEQYF. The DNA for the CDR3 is TGTGCCAGCGGGTGGGGGGGCGGCCCCTACGAGCAGTACTTC.

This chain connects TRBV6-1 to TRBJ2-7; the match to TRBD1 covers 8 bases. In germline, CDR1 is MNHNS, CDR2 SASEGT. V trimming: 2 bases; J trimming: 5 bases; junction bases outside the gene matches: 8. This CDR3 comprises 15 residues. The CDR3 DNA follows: TGTGCCAGCAGTGAAAGGGCAGGGGGCGCGGACGAGCAGTACTTC. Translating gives CASSERAGGADEQYF.

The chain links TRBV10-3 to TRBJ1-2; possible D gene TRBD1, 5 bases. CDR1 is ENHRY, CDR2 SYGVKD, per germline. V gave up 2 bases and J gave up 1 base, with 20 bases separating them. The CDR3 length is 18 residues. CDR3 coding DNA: TGTGCCATCAGTGAGACATTTTCTACAGGACATAGTAACTATGGCTACACCTTC. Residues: CAISETFSTGHSNYGYTF.

CDR3 protein: CASSPWTGVYEQYF. DNA of the CDR3: TGTGCCAGCTCACCCTGGACAGGGGTGTACGAGCAGTACTTC. This chain connects TRBV18 to TRBJ2-7; 9 positions agree with TRBD1. Germline lookup yields CDR1 KGHSH and CDR2 LQKENI. The CDR3 loop spans 14 amino acids. V shed 3 bases and J 4 bases; nucleotides not matched to a gene: 4.

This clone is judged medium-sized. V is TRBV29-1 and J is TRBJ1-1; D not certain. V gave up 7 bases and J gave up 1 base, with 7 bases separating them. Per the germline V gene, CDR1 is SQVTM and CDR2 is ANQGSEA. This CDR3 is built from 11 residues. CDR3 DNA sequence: TGCAGCGGCTCCACGAACACTGAAGCTTTCTTT. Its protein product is CSGSTNTEAFF.

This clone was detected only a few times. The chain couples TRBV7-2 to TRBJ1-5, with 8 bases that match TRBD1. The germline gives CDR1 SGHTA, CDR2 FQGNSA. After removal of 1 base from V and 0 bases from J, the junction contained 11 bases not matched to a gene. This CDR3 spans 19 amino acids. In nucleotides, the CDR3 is TGTGCCAGCAGCTTAGGGGTCGGGACAGGAACTTATAGCAATCAGCCCCAGCATTTT. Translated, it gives CASSLGVGTGTYSNQPQHF.

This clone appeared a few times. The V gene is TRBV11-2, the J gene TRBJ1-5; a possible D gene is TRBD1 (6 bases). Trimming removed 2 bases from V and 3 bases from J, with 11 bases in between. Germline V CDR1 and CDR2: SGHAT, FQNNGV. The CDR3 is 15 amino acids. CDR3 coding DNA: TGTGCCAGCAGCTTAACCCAGGGGACCAATCAGCCCCAGCATTTT. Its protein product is CASSLTQGTNQPQHF.

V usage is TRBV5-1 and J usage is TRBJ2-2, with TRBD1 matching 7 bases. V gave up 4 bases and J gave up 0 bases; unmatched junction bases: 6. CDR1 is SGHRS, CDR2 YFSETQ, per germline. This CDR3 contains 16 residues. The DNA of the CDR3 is TGCGCCAGCAGCGTCACAGGGGCAGCGAACACCGGGGAGCTGTTTTTT. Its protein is CASSVTGAANTGELFF.

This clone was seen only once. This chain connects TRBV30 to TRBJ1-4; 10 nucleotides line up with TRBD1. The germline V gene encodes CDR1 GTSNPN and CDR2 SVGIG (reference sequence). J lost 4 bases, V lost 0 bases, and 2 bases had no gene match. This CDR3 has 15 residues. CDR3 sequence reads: CAWSVTGGRNEKLFF. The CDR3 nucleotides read TGTGCCTGGAGTGTGACAGGGGGCCGTAATGAAAAACTGTTTTTT.